This record looks at one T cell receptor (beta chain) sequence and its context. The sample originates from a study of blood T cell repertoires in COVID-19. The wider study: Sites across the United States, Italy and Spain contributed samples from acute and convalescent COVID-19. In each case, the material was cDNA or gDNA derived from T cells, B-cell-depleted T cells, or PBMCs.

Original data processing: Estimates of nucleated cell counts were drawn from the amplification of reference gene primers. Generated by immunoSEQ multiplex PCR, the TCRdb table keeps only in-frame clones and is missing some. V and J calls plus clone size are reproduced from that table; the DNA served to infer D and trimming. The profile shows 30,000 to 40,000 clones, roughly 77% of them singletons. Germline V gene lookup returns CDR1 SGDLS and CDR2 YYNGEE. With V trimmed by 6 bases and J by 3 bases, 12 bases remained unmatched. The CDR3 is 16 amino acids. The chain combines TRBV9 with TRBJ2-3, with 8 nucleotides matching TRBD2. Sequencing input: peripheral blood. This clonotype originated in a man older than 75 with active or convalescent COVID-19. CDR3 in amino acids: CASTPKVGLGTDTQYF. In nucleotides, the CDR3 is TGTGCCAGCACCCCTAAGGTGGGACTAGGAACAGATACGCAGTATTTT.